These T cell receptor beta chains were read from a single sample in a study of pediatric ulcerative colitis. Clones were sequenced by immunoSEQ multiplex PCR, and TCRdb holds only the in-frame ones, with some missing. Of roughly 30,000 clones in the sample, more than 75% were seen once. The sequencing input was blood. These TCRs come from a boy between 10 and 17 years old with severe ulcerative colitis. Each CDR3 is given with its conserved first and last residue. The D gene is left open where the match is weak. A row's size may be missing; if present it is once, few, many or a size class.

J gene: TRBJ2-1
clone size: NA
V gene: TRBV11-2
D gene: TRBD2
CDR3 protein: CASSPGGGRNGQFF
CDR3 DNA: TGTGCCAGCAGCCCGGGCGGGGGGAGGAACGGGCAGTTCTTC

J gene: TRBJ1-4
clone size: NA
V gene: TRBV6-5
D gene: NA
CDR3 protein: CASSGDAEKLFF
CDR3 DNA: TGTGCCAGCAGTGGGGACGCGGAAAAACTGTTTTTT

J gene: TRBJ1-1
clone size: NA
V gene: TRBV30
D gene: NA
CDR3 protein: CAWSVLGPSDTEAFF
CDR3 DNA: TGTGCCTGGAGTGTACTGGGACCCTCGGACACTGAAGCTTTCTTT

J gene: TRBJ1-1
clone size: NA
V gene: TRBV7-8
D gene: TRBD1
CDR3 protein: CASSSHWDRSQGVAEAFF
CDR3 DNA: TGTGCCAGCAGCTCTCACTGGGACAGGTCACAGGGAGTCGCTGAAGCTTTCTTT

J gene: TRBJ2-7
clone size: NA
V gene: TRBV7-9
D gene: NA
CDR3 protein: CASSPTTTYEQYF
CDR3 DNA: TGTGCCAGCAGCCCCACGACCACCTACGAGCAGTACTTC

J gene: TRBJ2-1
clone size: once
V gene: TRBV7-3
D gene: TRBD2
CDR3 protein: CASSLTPAGRFEQFF
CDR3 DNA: TGTGCCAGCAGCTTAACCCCAGCGGGGCGGTTTGAGCAGTTCTTC

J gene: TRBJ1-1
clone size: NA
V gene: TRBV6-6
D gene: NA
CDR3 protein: CASNTPGRPEAFF
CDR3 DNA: TGTGCCAGCAACACACCAGGGCGACCTGAAGCTTTCTTT

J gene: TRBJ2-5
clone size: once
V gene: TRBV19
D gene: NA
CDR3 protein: CASSIADRQETQYF
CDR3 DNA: TGTGCCAGTAGTATTGCCGACAGACAAGAGACCCAGTACTTC

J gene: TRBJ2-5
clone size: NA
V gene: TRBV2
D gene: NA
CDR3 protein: CASSVWTGQAETQYF
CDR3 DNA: TGTGCCAGCAGTGTATGGACCGGGCAGGCTGAGACCCAGTACTTC

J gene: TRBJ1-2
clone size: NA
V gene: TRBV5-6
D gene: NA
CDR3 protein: CASQSGVANYGYTF
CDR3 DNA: TGTGCCAGTCAATCAGGGGTAGCTAACTATGGCTACACCTTC

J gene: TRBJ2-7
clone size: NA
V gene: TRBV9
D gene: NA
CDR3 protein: CASSPGGTGSSYEQYF
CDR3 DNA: TGTGCCAGCAGTCCGGGGGGGACAGGGAGCTCCTACGAGCAGTACTTC

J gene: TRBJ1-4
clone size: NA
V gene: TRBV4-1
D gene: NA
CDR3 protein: CASSQRAGVDEKLFF
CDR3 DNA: TGCGCCAGCAGCCAAAGGGCAGGGGTGGATGAAAAACTGTTTTTT

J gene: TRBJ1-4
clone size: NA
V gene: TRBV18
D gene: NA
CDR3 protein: CASSPGATNEKLFF
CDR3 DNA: TGTGCCAGCTCACCCGGAGCAACTAATGAAAAACTGTTTTTT

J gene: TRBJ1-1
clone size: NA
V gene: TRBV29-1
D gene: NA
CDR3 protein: CSVETRGGNTEAFF
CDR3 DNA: TGCAGCGTTGAGACGCGAGGGGGGAACACTGAAGCTTTCTTT

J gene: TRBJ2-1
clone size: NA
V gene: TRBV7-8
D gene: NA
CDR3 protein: CASSQRAYNEQFF
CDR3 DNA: TGTGCCAGCAGCCAGAGGGCCTACAATGAGCAGTTCTTC

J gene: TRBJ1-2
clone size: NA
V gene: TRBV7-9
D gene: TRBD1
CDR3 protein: CASRHPGDRGGYTF
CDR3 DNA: TGTGCCAGCAGGCACCCCGGGGACAGAGGTGGCTACACCTTC

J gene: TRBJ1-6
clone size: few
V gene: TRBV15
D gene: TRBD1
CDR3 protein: CATAPTGQGNSPLHF
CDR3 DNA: TGTGCCACCGCGCCAACCGGACAGGGGAATTCACCCCTCCACTTT

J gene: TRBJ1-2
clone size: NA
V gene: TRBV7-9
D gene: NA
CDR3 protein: CASSLGGRMNYGYTF
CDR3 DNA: TGTGCCAGCAGCTTAGGAGGGCGCATGAACTATGGCTACACCTTC

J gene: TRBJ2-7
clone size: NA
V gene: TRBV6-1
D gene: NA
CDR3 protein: CASSESRQWPAYEQYF
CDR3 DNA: TGTGCCAGCAGTGAATCCCGTCAATGGCCGGCCTACGAGCAGTACTTC

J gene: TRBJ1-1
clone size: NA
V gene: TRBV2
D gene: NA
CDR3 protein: CASTVGGTEAFF
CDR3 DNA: TGTGCCAGCACAGTAGGGGGGACTGAAGCTTTCTTT

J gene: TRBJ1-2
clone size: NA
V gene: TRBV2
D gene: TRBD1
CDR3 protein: CASNNRGISLFDYTF
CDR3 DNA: TGTGCCAGCAACAACAGGGGGATCTCCCTTTTTGACTACACCTTC

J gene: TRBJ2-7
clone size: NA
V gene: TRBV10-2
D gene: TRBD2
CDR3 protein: CASSDLGSGGYEQYF
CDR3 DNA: TGCGCCAGCAGTGATTTGGGTAGCGGGGGGTACGAGCAGTACTTC

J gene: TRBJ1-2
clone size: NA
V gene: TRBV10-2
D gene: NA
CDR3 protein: CASSAGGPYGYTF
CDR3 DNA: TGCGCCAGCAGTGCGGGGGGCCCCTATGGCTACACCTTC

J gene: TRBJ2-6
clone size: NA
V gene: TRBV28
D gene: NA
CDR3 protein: CASSWAGANVLTF
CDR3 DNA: TGTGCCAGCAGCTGGGCTGGGGCCAACGTCCTGACTTTC

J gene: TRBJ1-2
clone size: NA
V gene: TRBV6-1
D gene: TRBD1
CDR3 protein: CASRTGGAGYGYTF
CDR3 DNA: TGTGCCAGCAGGACAGGGGGCGCGGGCTATGGCTACACCTTC

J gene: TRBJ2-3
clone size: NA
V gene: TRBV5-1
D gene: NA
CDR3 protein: CASSPPTSESTDTQYF
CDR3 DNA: TGCGCCAGCAGCCCGCCAACTAGTGAGAGCACAGATACGCAGTATTTT

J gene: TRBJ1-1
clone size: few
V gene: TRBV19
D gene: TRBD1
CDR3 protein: CASSPSTGGWTEAFF
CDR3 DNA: TGTGCCAGTAGTCCTTCGACAGGGGGCTGGACTGAAGCTTTCTTT

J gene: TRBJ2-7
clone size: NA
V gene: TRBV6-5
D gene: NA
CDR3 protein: CASSYSIQFYF
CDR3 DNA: TGTGCCAGCAGTTACTCGATCCAGTTTTACTTC

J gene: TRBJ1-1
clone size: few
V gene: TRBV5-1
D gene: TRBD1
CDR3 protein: CASSLEGQKNTEAFF
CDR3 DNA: TGCGCCAGCAGCTTGGAGGGACAGAAGAACACTGAAGCTTTCTTT

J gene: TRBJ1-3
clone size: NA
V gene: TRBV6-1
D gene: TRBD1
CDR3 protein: CASSATGGVSGNTIYF
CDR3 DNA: TGTGCCAGCAGTGCTACAGGGGGCGTCTCTGGAAACACCATATATTTT

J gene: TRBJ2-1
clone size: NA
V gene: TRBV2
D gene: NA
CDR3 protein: CASCRTSEANEQFF
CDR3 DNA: TGTGCCAGCTGTCGCACCTCCGAGGCCAATGAGCAGTTCTTC

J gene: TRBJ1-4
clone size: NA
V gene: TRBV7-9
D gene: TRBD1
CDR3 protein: CASSLEVLGGPNEKLFF
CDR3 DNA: TGTGCCAGCAGCTTAGAAGTTTTAGGGGGCCCTAATGAAAAACTGTTTTTT

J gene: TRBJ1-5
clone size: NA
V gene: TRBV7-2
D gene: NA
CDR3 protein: CASSFWGQPQHF
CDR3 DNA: TGTGCCAGCAGCTTCTGGGGACAGCCCCAGCATTTT

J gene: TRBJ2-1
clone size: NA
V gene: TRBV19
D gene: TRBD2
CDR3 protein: CASSISSGGYNEQFF
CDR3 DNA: TGTGCCAGTAGTATTTCTAGCGGGGGATACAATGAGCAGTTCTTC

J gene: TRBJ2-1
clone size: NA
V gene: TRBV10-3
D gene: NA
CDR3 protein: CAISENFHNEQFF
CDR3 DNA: TGTGCCATCAGTGAGAATTTCCACAATGAGCAGTTCTTC

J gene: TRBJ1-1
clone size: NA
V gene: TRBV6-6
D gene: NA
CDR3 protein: CASSYLGVNTEAFF
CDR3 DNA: TGTGCCAGCAGTTACTTGGGGGTGAACACTGAAGCTTTCTTT

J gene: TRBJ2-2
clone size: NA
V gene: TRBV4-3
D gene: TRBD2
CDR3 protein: CASSQGGLAGASNTGELFF
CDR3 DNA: TGCGCCAGCAGCCAAGGGGGACTAGCGGGGGCCTCGAACACCGGGGAGCTGTTTTTT

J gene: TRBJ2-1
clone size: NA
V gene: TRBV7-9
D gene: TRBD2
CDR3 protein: CASSPGTSGFRNEQFF
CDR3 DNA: TGTGCCAGCAGCCCCGGGACTAGCGGGTTCAGAAATGAGCAGTTCTTC

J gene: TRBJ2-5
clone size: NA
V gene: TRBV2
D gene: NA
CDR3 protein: CASTGGASLQETQYF
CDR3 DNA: TGTGCCAGCACCGGCGGGGCTAGCCTACAAGAGACCCAGTACTTC

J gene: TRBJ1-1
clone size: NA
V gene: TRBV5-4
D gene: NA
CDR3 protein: CASSLETGAEAFF
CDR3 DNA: TGTGCCAGCAGCTTGGAAACAGGAGCTGAAGCTTTCTTT

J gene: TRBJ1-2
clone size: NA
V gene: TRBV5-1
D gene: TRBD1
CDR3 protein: CASSLEQGDYGYTF
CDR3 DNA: TGCGCCAGCAGCTTGGAACAGGGGGACTATGGCTACACCTTC